This T cell receptor (beta chain) appears in the sequencing data of a study of blood T cell repertoires in COVID-19 (dated by TCRdb to between 2020 and 2021). About the investigation overall: The collaborator samples originated in the United States, Italy and Spain and spanned the acute and convalescent phases of COVID-19. Where HLA class I and class II types were available, the types were taken from metadata supplied by the sample provider, not from assay-based typing. Sample metadata almost always included a de-identified subject ID, COVID-19 status, age in years and sex. The material from the prospective study consisted of cDNA or gDNA derived from T cells, B-cell-depleted T cells, or PBMCs. The dataset comprised deeply sampled blood TCRbeta repertoires from subjects exposed to, actively infected with, or recovered from COVID-19. The samples were drawn from the first 160 participants of the ongoing ImmuneRACE study and from roughly 1,300 subjects provided by 6 global collaborators. A freely available public database, intended as a resource for researchers studying the immune response to SARS-CoV-2, is where the repertoires were released.

Collaborating institutions collected whole blood in K2EDTA tubes following their own protocols. For TCRbeta analysis, collaborator samples were shipped as frozen whole blood, as isolated PBMCs, or as DNA extracted from either sample type. As to this clone: Its antigen is still unknown. No base quality values were provided; no much bigger clone lies one nucleotide off.

The immunoSEQ Assay, a bias-controlled multiplex PCR, was used to amplify TCRbeta CDR3 regions from genomic DNA. On the study's bioinformatics: The number of nucleated cells in each sample was estimated from the amplification of reference gene primers within the assay. To quantify the absolute abundance of each unique TCRbeta CDR3 rearrangement, sequence reads were collapsed and filtered. For each sample, productive Simpson clonality was calculated by taking the square root of Simpson's diversity index across productive rearrangements. TCRdb took this table from immuneACCESS and kept in-frame rearrangements with V and J called. Such tables lack part of the clones; where checked against another copy, unresolved V genes explain under half of the gap, and the rest is unexplained. V, J and clone size were drawn from that table, and D and trimming were deduced from the DNA. Here the sample has about 73,000 clones; under 95% occur a single time. Of the sample, about 15% is held by the ten largest clones.

The paper's findings and limits, for the study overall: The amount of clinical and demographic metadata varied by source and participant and was provided uncurated.

CDR3 length: 17 amino acids, cysteine to phenylalanine. The read is trimmed to its CDR3 DNA, 51 bases read in frame from base 1. Trimming leaves V shorter by 5 bases and J shorter by 0 bases, with the junction holding 10 bases beyond the gene matches. For CDR1 and CDR2, the germline V gene (reference sequence) lists SSHAT and FNYEAQ. Material for sequencing was peripheral blood. The receptor was isolated from an elderly woman with active or convalescent COVID-19. The chain is made from TRBV7-7 and TRBJ1-1; TRBD1 aligns with 9 central bases. The CDR3 here reads CASSPWTGELMNTEAFF. The DNA reads as follows: TGTGCCAGCAGCCCCTGGACAGGGGAGCTCATGAACACTGAAGCTTTCTTT.